This entry features one T cell receptor beta chain sequence. This clone came up a few times. Which antigen it targets is not known. Per-base qualities were not stored, and no clone one base away is much larger. The same CDR3 can be traced to other DNA sequences in this sample. V and J are truncated by 3 bases and 0 bases respectively, leaving an intervening sequence of 10 bases. For CDR1 and CDR2, the germline V gene lists SGHDT and YYEEEE. Reading from cysteine to phenylalanine, the CDR3 counts 15 amino acids. The CDR3 DNA has 45 bases and is translated from base 1. Whole blood was collected in K2EDTA tubes by collaborating institutions according to the institutions' own protocols. For TCRbeta analysis, collaborator samples were shipped as frozen whole blood, as isolated PBMCs, or as DNA extracted from either sample type. These data originate in a study of blood T cell repertoires in COVID-19 (dated by TCRdb to 2018 to 2021). Background on the whole study: Collaborator samples came from the United States, Italy and Spain and covered acute and convalescent phases of COVID-19. The prospective study material was composed of cDNA or gDNA derived from T cells, B-cell-depleted T cells, or PBMCs. Subjects who had been exposed to COVID-19, were actively infected with it, or had recovered from it provided the deeply sampled blood TCRbeta repertoires that made up the dataset. A freely available public database, intended as a resource for researchers studying the immune response to SARS-CoV-2, is where the repertoires were released. The samples were drawn from the first 160 participants of the ongoing ImmuneRACE study and from more than 1,000 subjects provided by 6 global collaborators. A de-identified subject ID, COVID-19 status, age in years and sex were almost always included in the sample metadata. Where HLA class I and class II types were available, the types were taken from metadata supplied by the sample provider, not from assay-based typing.

On the study overall, not on this receptor specifically: How much clinical and demographic metadata was included differed by source and by participant, and the metadata was provided uncurated.

TCRbeta CDR3 regions were amplified from genomic DNA by means of the immunoSEQ Assay, a bias-controlled multiplex PCR. The authors processed their data as follows. The number of nucleated cells in each sample was estimated by amplification of reference gene primers within the assay. Sequence reads were collapsed and filtered to measure the absolute abundance of every unique TCRbeta CDR3 rearrangement. Productive Simpson clonality was computed per sample as the square root of Simpson's diversity index over productive rearrangements. The source is immuneACCESS, and TCRdb retained only in-frame sequences with V and J called. Part of the clones is not carried over; for the studies checked, unresolved V genes explain less than half of this, and the remainder is unexplained. That table is the source of V, J and clone size, and D and trimming were worked out from the DNA. For this sample there are approximately 180,000 clones; approximately 85% appear just once. Around 3% of the sample goes to the ten largest clones.

Sequencing input: peripheral blood. This TCR came from a man aged 55-75 years with acute or convalescent COVID-19. The chain joins TRBV5-6 to TRBJ1-5; the best D guess is TRBD1, with 6 bases matching. Here the CDR3 is given as CASSSRGYSNQPQHF. The DNA is as follows: TGTGCCAGCAGCTCCAGGGGATATAGCAATCAGCCCCAGCATTTT.